This passage covers 26 T cell receptor beta chains from one sample sequenced in a study of identical twins. TCRdb re-called the 5' RACE reads through MiXCR, storing one row per CDR3 protein. The profile covers about 890,000 distinct CDR3 sequences, with around 12% appearing a single time and around 1.5% taken by the ten largest. The same data also went into a second study, on yellow fever vaccine responses in identical twins.

Sequencing was performed on PBMCs. The receptors derive from a woman aged 18-29 years in good health.

In its sample, this clonotype was seen many times. The chain has TRBV5-1 and TRBJ2-1; no clear D. V was shortened by 0 bases and J by 4 bases, with 11 bases between the two germline ends. Germline V gives CDR1 SGHRS, CDR2 YFSETQ. The CDR3 contains 15 residues. CDR3 DNA sequence: TGCGCCAGCAGCTTGGGTTTCGGAACGTACAATGAGCAGTTCTTC. It codes for CASSLGFGTYNEQFF. Full variable domain (remainder filled in from reference TRBV5-1 and TRBJ2-1): KAGVTQTPRYLIKTRGQQVTLSCSPISGHRSVSWYQQTPGQGLQFLFEYFSETQRNKGNFPGRFSGRQFSNSRSEMNVSTLELGDSALYLCASSLGFGTYNEQFFGPGTRLTVL.

This clonotype has just a few counts. The V and J genes are TRBV29-1 and TRBJ1-1; D not certain. Germline V gene data show CDR1 as SQVTM and CDR2 as ANQGSEA. Trimming removed 2 bases from V and 3 bases from J, with 7 bases in between. The CDR3 length is 12 residues. The CDR3, as DNA: TGCAGCGTTGAAAAGGGTTACACTGAAGCTTTCTTT. Translated: CSVEKGYTEAFF.

This chain links TRBV7-9 with TRBJ2-1, with 8 nucleotides matching TRBD2. V shed 1 base, J shed 10 bases, and the junction held 3 bases outside the gene matches. The CDR3 has 13 amino acids. Germline V gene lookup returns CDR1 SEHNR and CDR2 FQNEAQ (reference sequence). The CDR3 DNA reads TGTGCCAGCAGCTTAGAGTCGGGGGGGGAGCAGTTCTTC. It codes for CASSLESGGEQFF. The full variable domain, rest sourced from reference TRBV7-9 and TRBJ2-1, is DTGVSQNPRHKITKRGQNVTFRCDPISEHNRLYWYRQTLGQGPEFLTYFQNEAQLEKSRLLSDRFSAERPKGSFSTLEIQRTEQGDSAMYLCASSLESGGEQFFGPGTRLTVL.

This clonotype showed up just a few times. The rearrangement joins TRBV12-3 or TRBV12-4 to TRBJ1-5; D may be TRBD1 (5 bases). CDR3 size: 15 residues. V was pared by 1 base and J by 3 bases, with 10 bases between. CDR3 amino acids: CASSLGQRYNQPQHF. In nucleotides, the CDR3 is TGTGCCAGCAGTTTAGGACAGAGATACAATCAGCCCCAGCATTTT.

V gene TRBV4-1 combines with J gene TRBJ2-1; a possible D gene is TRBD2 (6 bases). Germline loops: CDR1 MGHRA, CDR2 YSYEKL. The V end was cut by 0 bases, the J end by 7 bases, with 19 bases between. The CDR3 is made up of 17 amino acids. CDR3 residues: CASSQDRGRGGINEQFF. The CDR3 DNA reads as TGCGCCAGCAGCCAAGATAGGGGCCGGGGCGGGATAAATGAGCAGTTCTTC.

This clonotype was seen a handful of times. This sequence joins TRBV3-1 and TRBJ2-1; D unresolved. The CDR3 sequence is 16 residues long. The V end was cut by 4 bases, the J end by 0 bases, with 13 bases between. Germline V gene data show CDR1 as LGHDT and CDR2 as YNNKEL (reference sequence). The CDR3, as DNA: TGTGCCAGCAGCCGGACGGCGGTAAGCTCCTACAATGAGCAGTTCTTC. This codes for CASSRTAVSSYNEQFF.

This clonotype came up a few times. J is TRBJ2-4 and V is TRBV11-2; D not certain. The CDR3 spans 15 residues. Germline V gives CDR1 SGHAT, CDR2 FQNNGV. V was shortened by 0 bases and J by 3 bases, with 9 bases between the two germline ends. The CDR3 loop reads CASSLERRDKNIQYF. DNA for the CDR3: TGTGCCAGCAGCTTAGAAAGAAGGGACAAAAACATTCAGTACTTC. Full variable domain (missing parts from reference TRBV11-2 and TRBJ2-4): EAGVAQSPRYKIIEKRQSVAFWCNPISGHATLYWYQQILGQGPKLLIQFQNNGVVDDSQLPKDRFSAERLKGVDSTLKIQPAKLEDSAVYLCASSLERRDKNIQYFGAGTRLSVL.

This clonotype has more than one count but fewer than ten. The V call is TRBV27, the J call TRBJ1-6; D remains unclear. CDR3 size: 12 residues. V lost 6 bases to trimming and J lost 8 bases, with 8 bases between them. CDR1 MNHEY and CDR2 SMNVEV come from the germline V gene (reference sequence). In nucleotides, the CDR3 is TGTGCCAGCAGGGGGTTTGATTCACCCCTCCACTTT. It translates to CASRGFDSPLHF.

The chain uses TRBV12-3 or TRBV12-4 and TRBJ1-2, with TRBD1 as a possible D gene (5 bases). CDR3 size: 12 residues. V lost 6 bases, J lost 4 bases, and 9 bases lay in between. CDR3 bases: TGTGCCAGCAGGACAGATCTCTATGGCTACACCTTC. Encoded protein: CASRTDLYGYTF.

This sequence joins TRBV2 and TRBJ2-7; the match to TRBD1 covers 7 bases. CDR1 SNHLY and CDR2 FYNNEI come from the germline V gene. The J segment lost 4 bases and the V segment lost 6 bases, leaving 18 bases of the junction unmatched. The CDR3 loop spans 17 amino acids. CDR3 in DNA: TGTGCCAGCAGATACCGGGACAGAGGGCAGAAGCCTTACGAGCAGTACGTC. Translated: CASRYRDRGQKPYEQYV.

This clonotype was observed many times. This sequence joins TRBV4-2 and TRBJ1-2; 7 bases are shared with TRBD1. The V and J ends lost 0 bases and 2 bases, in that order; junction bases with no gene match: 6. The germline V gene encodes CDR1 LGHNA and CDR2 YNFKEQ. The CDR3 has 16 amino acids. The CDR3, as DNA: TGTGCCAGCAGCCAAGATCCCGCGACAGGGAACTATGGCTACACCTTC. Translating gives CASSQDPATGNYGYTF.

This clonotype was detected many times. This chain joins TRBV10-3 and TRBJ1-2, with D perhaps TRBD1 (5 bases). The length of the CDR3 is 14 residues. V was pared by 6 bases and J by 7 bases, with 18 bases between. Per the germline V gene, CDR1 is ENHRY and CDR2 is SYGVKD. The CDR3 sequence: CAIRNSGTAFGYTF. CDR3 coding DNA: TGTGCCATCAGAAATTCCGGGACCGCGTTTGGCTACACCTTC.

This clonotype was counted between two and nine times. The rearrangement joins TRBV2 to TRBJ2-3; D is perhaps TRBD2 (5 bases). V lost 1 base and J lost 7, with 15 bases in between. CDR1 is SNHLY, CDR2 FYNNEI, per germline. The CDR3 extends over 15 amino acids. As DNA, the CDR3 is TGTGCCAGCAGTGAAGAAGGACTCTCGGGGAATACGCAGTATTTT. Translated: CASSEEGLSGNTQYF.

This clonotype was recorded at least ten times. V is TRBV7-9 and J is TRBJ1-4, with D possibly matching TRBD1 (6 bases). CDR3 length: 15 amino acids. Trimming stripped 0 bases from V and 4 bases from J, with 9 bases between. Germline V lookup: CDR1 SEHNR, CDR2 FQNEAQ (reference sequence). CDR3 nucleotides: TGTGCCAGCAGCTTAGCGCAGGGACATAATGAAAAACTGTTTTTT. Residues: CASSLAQGHNEKLFF.

This clonotype was observed a few times. The V and J genes are TRBV20-1 and TRBJ1-1, with 8 bases matching TRBD1. With V trimmed by 6 bases and J by 1 base, 4 bases remained unmatched. The CDR3 has 13 amino acids. Germline loops: CDR1 DFQATT, CDR2 SNEGSKA (reference sequence). The CDR3 nucleotides read TGCAGTGCCACGGACAGGGAGAACACTGAAGCTTTCTTT. Encoded protein: CSATDRENTEAFF.

This clonotype has a count of ten or more. The chain uses TRBV5-1 and TRBJ1-5; TRBD1 matches 9 bases. Germline CDR1 SGHRS, CDR2 YFSETQ. This CDR3 has 16 amino acids. With 1 base clipped from V and 4 bases from J, the junction kept 6 bases outside the gene matches. The CDR3 DNA is TGCGCCAGCAGCTTGAGCCAGGACAGGGGTAATCAGCCCCAGCATTTT. Amino acid sequence: CASSLSQDRGNQPQHF. Together with reference TRBV5-1 and TRBJ1-5, the CDR3 gives the full variable domain: KAGVTQTPRYLIKTRGQQVTLSCSPISGHRSVSWYQQTPGQGLQFLFEYFSETQRNKGNFPGRFSGRQFSNSRSEMNVSTLELGDSALYLCASSLSQDRGNQPQHFGDGTRLSIL.

The sample holds a few counts of this clonotype. The V call is TRBV4-1, the J call TRBJ1-2, with D possibly being TRBD1 (6 bases). Between the trimmed V and J ends, which lost 0 bases and 4 bases, there was a span of 15 bases. The germline gives CDR1 MGHRA, CDR2 YSYEKL. The CDR3 consists of 16 residues. CDR3 DNA: TGCGCCAGCAGCCAAGACGGCCGGACAGTCACCTATGGCTACACCTTC. This translates into CASSQDGRTVTYGYTF.

The chain couples TRBV5-1 to TRBJ2-2, with 7 bases aligning to TRBD1. With 4 bases clipped from V and 4 bases from J, the junction kept 4 bases outside the gene matches. Germline CDR1 is SGHRS and CDR2 is YFSETQ. The length of the CDR3 is 14 residues. The CDR3 loop reads CASSVGTATGELFF. The CDR3, as DNA: TGCGCCAGCAGCGTAGGGACAGCCACCGGGGAGCTGTTTTTT.

This clonotype turned up a few times. The V and J genes are TRBV7-6 and TRBJ2-1; D may be TRBD1 (7 bases). Trimming left V 6 bases short and J 7 bases short, with 16 bases between. Germline CDR1 and CDR2: SGHVS and FNYEAQ. CDR3 size: 14 residues. CDR3 protein: CASSRGGAGNEQFF. The CDR3 DNA reads as TGTGCCAGCAGTCGAGGGGGCGCGGGAAATGAGCAGTTCTTC. The whole variable domain, filled in from reference TRBV7-6 and TRBJ2-1, reads GAGVSQSPRYKVTKRGQDVALRCDPISGHVSLYWYRQALGQGPEFLTYFNYEAQQDKSGLPNDRFSAERPEGSISTLTIQRTEQRDSAMYRCASSRGGAGNEQFFGPGTRLTVL.

This clonotype occurred many times. The genes are TRBV20-1 and TRBJ2-3, with D maybe TRBD2 (5 bases). This CDR3 has 14 residues. The germline V and J ends were trimmed by 2 bases and 0 bases, with 9 bases remaining between them. Per the germline V gene, CDR1 is DFQATT and CDR2 is SNEGSKA (reference sequence). CDR3 loop: CSARLGGSTDTQYF. DNA of the CDR3: TGCAGTGCTAGACTCGGCGGGAGCACAGATACGCAGTATTTT.

Many counts were recorded for this clonotype. The chain has TRBV25-1 and TRBJ2-7; 13 nucleotides agree with TRBD2. With 4 bases clipped from V and 6 bases from J, the junction kept 0 bases outside the gene matches. The CDR3 contains 13 residues. The V gene's germline CDR1 is MGHDK and CDR2 SYGVNS. CDR3 region: CASSGTSGSEQYF. The CDR3, as DNA: TGTGCCAGCAGTGGGACTAGCGGGAGCGAGCAGTACTTC.

The table lists this clonotype with many counts. The chain joins TRBV21-1 to TRBJ2-2; TRBD2 is the table's D call and was not checked against the DNA. TRBV21-1 is termed a pseudogene. The CDR3 loop spans 17 amino acids. The CDR3 DNA is TGTGCCAGCAGCAAAGCGAGGACTAGCGGGAACACCGGGGAGCTGTTTTTT. Protein product: CASSKARTSGNTGELFF.

The V call is TRBV20-1, the J call TRBJ2-7; D is perhaps TRBD2 (5 bases). Germline loops: CDR1 DFQATT, CDR2 SNEGSKA (reference sequence). The length of the CDR3 is 13 residues. V lost 5 bases and J lost 3, with 14 bases in between. The CDR3 sequence is CSAAPALVYEQYV. Written as DNA, the CDR3 is TGCAGTGCTGCACCTGCACTAGTCTACGAGCAGTACGTC.

This clonotype was counted ten times or more. The J gene is TRBJ2-1, the V gene TRBV28, with TRBD1 matching 10 bases. V trimming: 7 bases; J trimming: 5 bases; junction bases outside the gene matches: 8. Germline CDR1 reads MDHEN; CDR2 reads SYDVKM. The CDR3 has 15 residues. CDR3 in DNA: TGTGCCAGCATTATGACAGGGGGCCTCGACAATGAGCAGTTCTTC. This codes for CASIMTGGLDNEQFF.

The chain recombines TRBV18 with TRBJ2-1, with 10 bases identical to TRBD1. The V and J ends lost 6 bases and 7 bases, in that order; junction bases with no gene match: 9. CDR3 length equals 15 residues. Germline assignment: CDR1 KGHSH and CDR2 LQKENI. CDR3 nucleotide sequence: TGTGCCAGCTCGACGGGACAGGGGATGGGAAATGAGCAGTTCTTC. Its translation: CASSTGQGMGNEQFF. Full variable domain (missing parts from reference TRBV18 and TRBJ2-1): NAGVMQNPRHLVRRRGQEARLRCSPMKGHSHVYWYRQLPEEGLKFMVYLQKENIIDESGMPKERFSAEFPKEGPSILRIQQVVRGDSAAYFCASSTGQGMGNEQFFGPGTRLTVL.

The chain uses TRBV5-6 and TRBJ2-3, with 9 bases fitting TRBD1. The V gene's germline CDR1 is SGHDT and CDR2 YYEEEE. V lost 5 bases to trimming and J lost 6 bases; unmatched junction nucleotides: 4. CDR3 size: 13 residues. In DNA form, the CDR3 reads TGTGCCAGCAGGGACAGGGGCCCCGATACGCAGTATTTT. It yields the protein CASRDRGPDTQYF. The entire variable domain, with the rest obtained from reference TRBV5-6 and TRBJ2-3, is as follows: DAGVTQSPTHLIKTRGQQVTLRCSPKSGHDTVSWYQQALGQGPQFIFQYYEEEERQRGNFPDRFSGHQFPNYSSELNVNALLLGDSALYLCASRDRGPDTQYFGPGTRLTVL.